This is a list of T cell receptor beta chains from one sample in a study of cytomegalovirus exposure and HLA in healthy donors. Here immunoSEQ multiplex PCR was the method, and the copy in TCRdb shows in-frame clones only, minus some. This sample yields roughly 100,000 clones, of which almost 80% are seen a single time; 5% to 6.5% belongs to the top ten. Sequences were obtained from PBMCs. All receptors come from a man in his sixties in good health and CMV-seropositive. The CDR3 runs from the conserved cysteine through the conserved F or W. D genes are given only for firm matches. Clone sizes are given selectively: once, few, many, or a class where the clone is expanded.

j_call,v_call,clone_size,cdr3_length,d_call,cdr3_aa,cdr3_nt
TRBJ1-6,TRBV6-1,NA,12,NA,CASKPGRGSLHF,TGTGCCAGCAAACCGGGTAGGGGATCCCTCCACTTT
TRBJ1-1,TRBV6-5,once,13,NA,CASTETGGSEAFF,TGTGCCAGCACCGAGACGGGGGGATCTGAAGCTTTCTTT
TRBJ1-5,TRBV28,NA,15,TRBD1,CASVLNRDSRQPQHF,TGTGCCAGCGTTTTAAACCGGGACAGCAGGCAGCCCCAGCATTTT
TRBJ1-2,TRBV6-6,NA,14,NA,CASSYRAGDHGYTF,TGTGCCAGCAGTTACAGGGCCGGGGATCATGGCTACACCTTC
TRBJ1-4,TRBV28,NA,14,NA,CASSFYRSNEKLFF,TGTGCCAGCAGTTTTTACAGAAGTAATGAAAAACTGTTTTTT
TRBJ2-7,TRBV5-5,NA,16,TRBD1,CASSQPPGTGEDEQYF,TGTGCCAGCAGCCAGCCGCCTGGGACAGGGGAGGACGAGCAGTACTTC
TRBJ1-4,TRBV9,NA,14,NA,CASSVGAGEEKLFF,TGTGCCAGCAGCGTAGGGGCAGGTGAAGAAAAACTGTTTTTT
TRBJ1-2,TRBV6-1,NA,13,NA,CASRGGGGYGYTF,TGTGCCAGCCGGGGGGGTGGGGGCTATGGCTACACCTTC
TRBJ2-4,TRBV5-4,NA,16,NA,CASSPDGGGTKNIQYF,TGTGCCAGCAGCCCGGACGGGGGAGGTACCAAAAACATTCAGTACTTC
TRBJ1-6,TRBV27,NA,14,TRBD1,CASSLQGVNSPLHF,TGTGCCAGCTCCTTACAGGGGGTTAATTCACCCCTCCACTTT
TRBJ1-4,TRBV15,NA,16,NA,CATRSRWGELNEKLFF,TGTGCCACCAGGTCCCGTTGGGGGGAATTAAATGAAAAACTGTTTTTT
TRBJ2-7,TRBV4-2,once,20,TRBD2,CASSQDSGERGVGSLYEQYF,TGTGCCAGCAGCCAAGATTCGGGGGAGCGGGGGGTTGGATCACTTTACGAGCAGTACTTC
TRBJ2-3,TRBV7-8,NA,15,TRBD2,CASLPSGGATDTQYF,TGTGCCAGCCTCCCTAGCGGGGGGGCGACAGATACGCAGTATTTT
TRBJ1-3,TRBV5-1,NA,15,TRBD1,CASSRGQGGGNTIYF,TGCGCCAGCAGCAGGGGACAGGGAGGTGGAAACACCATATATTTT
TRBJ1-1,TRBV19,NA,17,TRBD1,CASRVGQGRPLNTEAFF,TGTGCCAGTCGAGTGGGACAGGGCCGACCTTTGAACACTGAAGCTTTCTTT
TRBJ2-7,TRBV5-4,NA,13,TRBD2,CASSLQGLVAQYF,TGTGCCAGCAGCCTCCAGGGACTAGTGGCGCAGTACTTC